The 19 T cell receptor beta chains given below trace back to one sample, sequenced in a study of blood T cell repertoires in COVID-19 (TCRdb year 2020). The library was made by the immunoSEQ multiplex PCR assay. The table was pulled from immuneACCESS by TCRdb, which kept in-frame rearrangements only. Such tables lose some clones; where checked, under half of the loss comes from unresolved V genes, and the rest has no known cause. The sample yields roughly 100,000 clones; roughly 87% were counted once. In total, the top ten clones hold 4% to 5.5% of the sample. Sequencing was performed on peripheral blood. Receptors were obtained from a woman in her forties or fifties with COVID-19, enrolled during active disease.

The chain employs TRBV11-3 and TRBJ2-2, with 9 bases identical to TRBD1. The CDR3 is 16 amino acids. V trimming: 3 bases; J trimming: 6 bases; junction bases outside the gene matches: 8. Germline-derived CDR1 and CDR2 are SGHNT and YENEEA. This CDR3 reads CASSFRGTGLAGELFF. As DNA, the CDR3 is TGTGCCAGCAGCTTTAGGGGGACAGGGTTAGCCGGGGAGCTGTTTTTT. Full variable domain (rest looked up from reference TRBV11-3 and TRBJ2-2): EAGVVQSPRYKIIEKKQPVAFWCNPISGHNTLYWYLQNLGQGPELLIRYENEEAVDDSQLPKDRFSAERLKGVDSTLKIQPAELGDSAVYLCASSFRGTGLAGELFFGEGSRLTVL.

This clone appeared a single time. The V gene is TRBV6-5, the J gene TRBJ1-2; D might be TRBD1 (6 bases). CDR1 and CDR2 from the germline V gene are MNHEY and SVGAGI. The V and J ends lost 7 bases and 4 bases respectively, with 19 bases between them. The CDR3 is made up of 15 amino acids. In DNA, the CDR3 is TGTGCCAGCATCCAAAGGGGGGGCGTAGTCTATGGCTACACCTTC. Protein sequence: CASIQRGGVVYGYTF.

In this sample, this clone turned up a few times. The rearrangement joins TRBV13 to TRBJ2-3; 11 nucleotides match TRBD2. CDR1 PRHDT and CDR2 FYEKMQ come from the germline V gene (reference sequence). The CDR3 sequence is 17 residues long. Trimming at V came to 1 base and at J to 4 bases, leaving 7 bases not matched to a gene. CDR3 DNA sequence: TGTGCCAGCAGCTTAGCCGTGGGACTAGCGGTTTCAGATACGCAGTATTTT. This sequence encodes CASSLAVGLAVSDTQYF.

The CDR3, as DNA: TGTGCCAGCAGCTTAAGAGGGACGAACACCGGGGAGCTGTTTTTT. It translates to CASSLRGTNTGELFF. The chain employs TRBV7-3 and TRBJ2-2, with TRBD2 as a possible D gene (5 bases). Germline lookup yields CDR1 SGHTA and CDR2 FQGTGA. Trimming pared 1 base from V and 0 bases from J, leaving 6 bases between. The CDR3 has 15 amino acids.

V and J are TRBV12-3 or TRBV12-4 and TRBJ1-2, with 7 bases that match TRBD1. The V gene end was trimmed by 6 bases and the J gene end by 3 bases; junction bases not matched to a gene: 4. The CDR3 length is 13 residues. The CDR3 spells CASRPGTDYGYTF. The CDR3 nucleotides read TGTGCCAGCAGACCCGGGACAGACTATGGCTACACCTTC.

This chain links TRBV5-1 with TRBJ2-1; perhaps TRBD1 as D (5 bases). The CDR3 runs to 13 residues. In germline, CDR1 is SGHRS, CDR2 YFSETQ. V was trimmed by 5 bases and J by 5 bases, leaving 11 bases between them. CDR3 DNA: TGCGCCAGCAGTTTAACAGGCCACAATGAGCAGTTCTTC. Protein: CASSLTGHNEQFF.

This clone was detected once. The V call is TRBV4-1, the J call TRBJ2-1; 8 bases match TRBD2. Germline CDR1 MGHRA, CDR2 YSYEKL. This CDR3 region has 16 residues. V gave up 1 base and J gave up 8 bases; unmatched junction bases: 10. This CDR3 reads CASSQGKGGGKHEQFF. In DNA, the CDR3 is TGCGCCAGCAGCCAAGGGAAGGGCGGGGGGAAGCATGAGCAGTTCTTC.

The rearrangement uses TRBV4-1 and TRBJ2-5, with a tentative D call TRBD2 (7 bases). The CDR3 runs 14 residues. In germline, CDR1 is MGHRA, CDR2 YSYEKL. V was pared by 0 bases and J by 4 bases, with 9 bases between. The CDR3 region has the DNA TGCGCCAGCAGCCAAGAGGGGGGGCTAGAGACCCAGTACTTC. It specifies CASSQEGGLETQYF.

This rearrangement joins TRBV3-1 (or the pseudogene TRBV3-2) to TRBJ2-2, with D possibly TRBD2 on 8 matching bases. CDR3 length: 16 residues. Germline CDR1 reads LGHDT; CDR2 reads YNNKEL (reference sequence). The V gene lost 1 base and the J gene lost 5 bases, with 14 bases spanning the gap. CDR3 residues: CASSQGDSGGTGELFF. The DNA of the CDR3 is TGTGCCAGCAGCCAAGGGGACAGCGGGGGAACCGGGGAGCTGTTTTTT.

Only a few counts were recorded for this clone. V and J are TRBV15 and TRBJ2-3; 7 bases align to TRBD2. The CDR3 totals 16 residues. Germline CDR1 reads LNHNV; CDR2 reads YYDKDF (reference sequence). The trim removed 0 bases at V and 5 bases at J, leaving 8 bases unmatched. CDR3 region: CATSRDSSGVGDTQYF. CDR3 coding DNA: TGTGCCACCAGCAGAGATTCCAGCGGGGTTGGAGATACGCAGTATTTT.

The J gene is TRBJ2-1, the V gene TRBV19; TRBD1 agrees at 9 bases. The CDR3 loop spans 13 amino acids. Germline V gives CDR1 LNHDA, CDR2 SQIVND (reference sequence). V lost 4 bases and J lost 9; bases outside the gene matches: 4. CDR3 loop: CASSSTGGSEQFF. DNA of the CDR3: TGTGCCAGTAGTAGCACAGGGGGCTCTGAGCAGTTCTTC.

This sequence joins TRBV11-2 and TRBJ1-2; D remains ambiguous. Germline V gene sequence: CDR1 SGHAT, CDR2 FQNNGV. V was cut by 1 base and J by 7 bases, with 13 bases left in between. This CDR3 spans 14 amino acids. Here the CDR3 DNA reads TGTGCCAGCAGCTTAGGTTTGGGCCAGAGTGGCTACACCTTC. Amino acid sequence: CASSLGLGQSGYTF.

The chain employs TRBV29-1 and TRBJ1-1, with D possibly TRBD1 on 6 matching bases. V was trimmed by 7 bases and J by 0 bases, leaving 12 bases between them. CDR1 is SQVTM, CDR2 ANQGSEA, per germline. This CDR3 contains 13 residues. Here the CDR3 DNA reads TGCAGCGCCAACAGGGATCTGAACACTGAAGCTTTCTTT. It yields the protein CSANRDLNTEAFF.

This clone occurred a few times. V is TRBV14 and J is TRBJ2-1; D unclear. Germline lookup yields CDR1 SGHDN and CDR2 FVKESK. V lost 4 bases and J 3 bases, leaving 7 bases between the germline ends. The length of the CDR3 is 13 residues. The CDR3 here is CASSPSFYNEQFF. The CDR3 coding sequence is TGTGCCAGCAGCCCCAGTTTCTACAATGAGCAGTTCTTC. The whole variable domain, filled in from reference TRBV14 and TRBJ2-1, reads EAGVTQFPSHSVIEKGQTVTLRCDPISGHDNLYWYRRVMGKEIKFLLHFVKESKQDESGMPNNRFLAERTGGTYSTLKVQPAELEDSGVYFCASSPSFYNEQFFGPGTRLTVL.

The DNA for the CDR3 is TGCAGCGTTAACCCCCCCTCCGGGATAAACACTGAAGCTTTCTTT. Its protein is CSVNPPSGINTEAFF. The rearrangement joins TRBV29-1 to TRBJ1-1; D gene uncertain. V was cut by 5 bases and J by 2 bases, with 18 bases left in between. The CDR3 length is 15 residues. Germline CDR1 SQVTM, CDR2 ANQGSEA.

The gene calls are TRBV27 and TRBJ2-7; 13 positions agree with TRBD2. Trimming took 3 bases from V and 1 from J; bases not matched to a gene: 6. The CDR3 loop spans 17 amino acids. CDR1 is MNHEY and CDR2 is SMNVEV in the germline V gene (reference sequence). The CDR3 DNA follows: TGTGCCAGCAGTTTCGGACTAGCGGGGGCCACTTCCTACGAGCAGTACTTC. It codes for CASSFGLAGATSYEQYF.

V gene TRBV7-9 combines with J gene TRBJ2-7, with unresolved D. Germline CDR1 is SEHNR and CDR2 is FQNEAQ (reference sequence). V lost 7 bases and J 0 bases, leaving 7 bases between the germline ends. There are 12 residues in the CDR3. CDR3 region: CASMGSSYEQYF. The CDR3 nucleotides are TGTGCCAGCATGGGCAGCTCCTACGAGCAGTACTTC.

In nucleotides, the CDR3 is TGCGCCAGCAGCCCGGGACAGTCCTACGAGCAGTACTTC. This encodes CASSPGQSYEQYF. The V and J genes are TRBV5-1 and TRBJ2-7; 7 bases are shared with TRBD1. Germline lookup yields CDR1 SGHRS and CDR2 YFSETQ. This CDR3 region has 13 residues. V gave up 4 bases and J gave up 1 base; unmatched junction bases: 2.

The chain employs TRBV2 and TRBJ1-4, with 11 bases identical to TRBD1. From germline, CDR1 is SNHLY and CDR2 FYNNEI. V lost 3 bases to trimming and J lost 5 bases; unmatched junction nucleotides: 2. CDR3 size: 15 residues. The CDR3 sequence: CASSEGTGGNEKLFF. CDR3 nucleotides: TGTGCCAGCAGTGAGGGGACAGGGGGGAATGAAAAACTGTTTTTT.